The source of this TCR beta chain is a study of cytomegalovirus exposure and HLA in healthy donors. Germline trimming cut 4 bases from V and 8 bases from J; bases unmatched to any gene: 8. CDR3 length equals 14 residues. From germline, CDR1 is SNHLY and CDR2 FYNNEI. This PCR relied on a set of 60 Vbeta primers and 13 Jbeta primers. Profiling relied on immunoSEQ multiplex PCR, and the TCRdb table lists in-frame clones only, not all of them. The table lists roughly 150,000 clones, approximately 78% of them singletons. This TCR came from a woman aged 40 to 55 in good health and CMV-seropositive. The chain employs TRBV2 and TRBJ2-3, with 8 bases identical to TRBD1. Sequences were obtained from PBMCs. CDR3 coding DNA: TGTGCCAGCAGTGCATTATTGGGACAGGCTACGCAGTATTTT. Protein sequence: CASSALLGQATQYF.